These 20 T cell receptor beta chains share one sample of origin, sequenced in a study of cytomegalovirus exposure and HLA in healthy donors. PCR used 60 Vbeta primers and 13 Jbeta primers. Sequencing was performed with immunoSEQ multiplex PCR; in TCRdb, only in-frame clones are kept and a portion is missing. The sample comprises around 78,000 clones, about 78% of which are singletons, and 0.9% to 1.2% rests with the top ten. Material for sequencing was PBMCs. The source is a male donor in good health and CMV-seronegative.

The CDR3 nucleotides read TGTGCCACCAGCAGACTAGCGGGACCCTACACAGATACGCAGTATTTT. Protein sequence: CATSRLAGPYTDTQYF. The rearrangement links TRBV15 to TRBJ2-3; TRBD2 matches 9 bases. The CDR3 contains 16 residues. Losses at the gene ends were 2 bases for V and 2 bases for J; bases not matched to a gene: 5. Looked up from germline, CDR1 is LNHNV and CDR2 is YYDKDF (reference sequence).

The rearrangement joins TRBV9 to TRBJ2-1; 13 nucleotides align to TRBD2. Trimming removed 0 bases from V and 5 bases from J; junction bases left unmatched: 8. The CDR3 contains 18 residues. Germline assignment: CDR1 SGDLS and CDR2 YYNGEE. The DNA for the CDR3 is TGTGCCAGCAGCGTAGCAAAGGGGACTAGCGGGATCCACAATGAGCAGTTCTTC. The encoded protein is CASSVAKGTSGIHNEQFF.

The V call is TRBV4-3, the J call TRBJ2-7, with 7 bases aligning to TRBD1. The CDR3 loop spans 16 amino acids. The V segment lost 3 bases and the J segment 0 bases; nucleotides outside the gene matches: 8. Germline V lookup: CDR1 LGHNA, CDR2 YSLEER. The CDR3, as DNA: TGCGCCAGCAGCCACGACACCGGGACAGCCTCCTACGAGCAGTACTTC. The encoded protein is CASSHDTGTASYEQYF.

This clone was picked up one time. The chain carries TRBV5-5 and TRBJ1-6, with 10 nucleotides matching TRBD1. The CDR3 is made up of 16 amino acids. Germline lookup yields CDR1 SGHKS and CDR2 YYEKEE (reference sequence). The V and J ends lost 3 bases and 8 bases, in that order; junction bases with no gene match: 8. CDR3 sequence: CASSSYPGTGDSPLHF. The CDR3 DNA is TGTGCCAGCAGCTCGTACCCCGGGACAGGGGATTCACCCCTCCACTTT.

V gene TRBV28 combines with J gene TRBJ2-7, with D uncertain. Trimming removed 4 bases at V and 0 bases at J, with 10 bases between. CDR1 and CDR2 from the germline V gene are MDHEN and SYDVKM. The CDR3 spans 14 residues. CDR3 loop: CASSSPGTSYEQYF. The CDR3 bases are TGTGCCAGCAGTTCACCAGGCACCTCCTACGAGCAGTACTTC.

This rearrangement joins TRBV27 to TRBJ2-4; TRBD2 is a possible D gene (6 bases). Germline CDR1 reads MNHEY; CDR2 reads SMNVEV (reference sequence). The V and J ends lost 5 bases and 3 bases respectively, with 14 bases between them. CDR3 size: 15 residues. DNA of the CDR3: TGTGCCAGCAGTCCGTCACTAGCAAACAAAAACATTCAGTACTTC. Amino acids: CASSPSLANKNIQYF.

This chain connects TRBV27 to TRBJ1-2; 9 bases are shared with TRBD1. The J segment lost 3 bases and the V segment lost 6 bases, leaving 14 bases of the junction unmatched. In germline, CDR1 is MNHEY, CDR2 SMNVEV (reference sequence). CDR3 length: 17 residues. In DNA form, the CDR3 reads TGTGCCAGCAGAATAAACCAACGGACAGGGGTTCACTATGGCTACACCTTC. Encoded protein: CASRINQRTGVHYGYTF.

As to this clone: A junction boundary mismatches the germline segment, possibly from a read error. The chain joins TRBV9 to TRBJ2-2; 9 bases are a match to TRBD2. Germline V gene lookup returns CDR1 SGDLS and CDR2 YYNGEE. CDR3 size: 14 residues. The CDR3 here is CASRVAGEIGELFF. The DNA of the CDR3 is TGTGCCAGCAGAGTAGCGGGGGAGATCGGGGAGCTGTTTTTT. Variable domain in full (rest from reference TRBV9 and TRBJ2-2): DSGVTQTPKHLITATGQRVTLRCSPRSGDLSVYWYQQSLDQGLQFLIQYYNGEERAKGNILERFSAQQFPDLHSELNLSSLELGDSALYFCASRVAGEIGELFFGEGSRLTVL.

The V call is TRBV2, the J call TRBJ1-2, with D tentatively TRBD1 (6 bases). The V gene's germline CDR1 is SNHLY and CDR2 FYNNEI. V shed 6 bases and J shed 3 bases, with 20 bases lying between them. The CDR3 is 16 residues long. The CDR3 reads CASRERRGGIDYGYTF. CDR3 DNA: TGTGCCAGCAGGGAACGGAGGGGGGGCATCGACTATGGCTACACCTTC.

This clone was counted once. The J gene is TRBJ2-5, the V gene TRBV7-9, with D tentatively TRBD2 (5 bases). The assigned J gene may be wrong: the sequence end matches TRBJ2-7 better. CDR1 and CDR2 from the germline V gene are SEHNR and FQNEAQ (reference sequence). This CDR3 is built from 15 residues. The CDR3 protein is CASSLISADLNEQYF. The DNA for the CDR3 is TGTGCCAGCAGCTTAATATCAGCGGACTTGAACGAGCAGTACTTC.

This clone was seen only a few times. The CDR3 region has the DNA TGTGCCAGCAGCTTGAAACATAATCCTAACACCATATATTTT. Protein: CASSLKHNPNTIYF. The genes are TRBV11-2 and TRBJ1-3; D gene uncertain. Germline assignment: CDR1 SGHAT and CDR2 FQNNGV. V lost 3 bases to trimming and J lost 7 bases, with 13 bases between them. This CDR3 comprises 14 residues.

This clone was observed a few times. This chain connects TRBV9 to TRBJ2-3; a weak D match, TRBD2 (5 bases). The CDR3 spans 14 residues. V lost 0 bases and J 5 bases, leaving 10 bases between the germline ends. Germline V lookup: CDR1 SGDLS, CDR2 YYNGEE. CDR3 residues: CASSVGIGLDTQYF. CDR3 DNA sequence: TGTGCCAGCAGCGTAGGTATAGGACTAGATACGCAGTATTTT.

The J gene is TRBJ1-3, the V gene TRBV4-1; D is undetermined. CDR1 is MGHRA and CDR2 is YSYEKL in the germline V gene. The V end was cut by 6 bases, the J end by 0 bases, with 12 bases between. The CDR3 covers 15 residues. In DNA form, the CDR3 reads TGCGCCAGCAGTGTCGACAATTACTCTGGAAACACCATATATTTT. Translated, it gives CASSVDNYSGNTIYF.

This clone has just one count. V is TRBV11-2 and J is TRBJ1-3, with TRBD1 identical over 9 bases. Per the germline V gene, CDR1 is SGHAT and CDR2 is FQNNGV. With V trimmed by 5 bases and J by 0 bases, 2 bases remained unmatched. The CDR3 totals 15 residues. The CDR3 region has the DNA TGTGCCAGCAGCGAGGACAGGGGCTCTGGAAACACCATATATTTT. Amino acids: CASSEDRGSGNTIYF.

CDR3 in amino acids: CASSEAPGLAFHEQYF. The DNA for the CDR3 is TGTGCCAGCAGTGAAGCCCCGGGACTAGCGTTCCACGAGCAGTACTTC. The V and J genes are TRBV6-1 and TRBJ2-7; 10 nucleotides agree with TRBD2. The CDR3 contains 16 residues. Trimming took 0 bases from V and 5 from J; bases not matched to a gene: 7. Germline values: CDR1 MNHNS, CDR2 SASEGT.

This clone was recorded a few times. The rearrangement links TRBV5-5 to TRBJ2-3; 10 nucleotides line up with TRBD2. Germline values: CDR1 SGHKS, CDR2 YYEKEE (reference sequence). V trimming: 4 bases; J trimming: 5 bases; junction bases outside the gene matches: 16. This CDR3 contains 18 residues. The CDR3 is CASSPDSSGSGFGDTQYF. For the CDR3, the DNA is TGTGCCAGCAGCCCGGACTCTAGCGGGAGCGGTTTCGGAGATACGCAGTATTTT.

The chain recombines TRBV6-5 with TRBJ1-1; 8 bases fit TRBD1. Germline assignment: CDR1 MNHEY and CDR2 SVGAGI. J gave up 4 bases and V 2 bases, and 3 bases lay outside the gene matches. The CDR3 extends over 14 amino acids. CDR3 sequence: CASSYSDRGTEAFF. CDR3 bases: TGTGCCAGCAGTTACAGTGACAGGGGCACTGAAGCTTTCTTT.

This clone occurred once. J is TRBJ2-3 and V is TRBV7-3; 8 bases agree with TRBD2. Unmatched junction bases numbered 4, after V lost 3 bases and J lost 2 bases. Germline CDR1 is SGHTA and CDR2 is FQGTGA. This CDR3 has 15 residues. The CDR3 coding sequence is TGTGCCAGCAGCTTGAATAGCGGGAACACAGATACGCAGTATTTT. It yields the protein CASSLNSGNTDTQYF.

This sequence joins TRBV21-1 and TRBJ2-1; TRBD2, the table's D call, was not compared with the DNA. TRBV21-1 is described as a pseudogene. This CDR3 spans 14 amino acids. CDR3 sequence: CASSKVQRDNEQFF. CDR3 DNA: TGTGCCAGCAGCAAAGTTCAGCGGGACAATGAGCAGTTCTTC.

J is TRBJ1-6 and V is TRBV19; D is possibly TRBD1 (6 bases). The V gene's germline CDR1 is LNHDA and CDR2 SQIVND (reference sequence). V was trimmed by 0 bases and J by 8 bases, leaving 11 bases between them. CDR3 length equals 15 residues. CDR3 in DNA: TGTGCCAGTAGTATAGATCAGGGGCGGGATTCACCCCTCCACTTT. Translation: CASSIDQGRDSPLHF.